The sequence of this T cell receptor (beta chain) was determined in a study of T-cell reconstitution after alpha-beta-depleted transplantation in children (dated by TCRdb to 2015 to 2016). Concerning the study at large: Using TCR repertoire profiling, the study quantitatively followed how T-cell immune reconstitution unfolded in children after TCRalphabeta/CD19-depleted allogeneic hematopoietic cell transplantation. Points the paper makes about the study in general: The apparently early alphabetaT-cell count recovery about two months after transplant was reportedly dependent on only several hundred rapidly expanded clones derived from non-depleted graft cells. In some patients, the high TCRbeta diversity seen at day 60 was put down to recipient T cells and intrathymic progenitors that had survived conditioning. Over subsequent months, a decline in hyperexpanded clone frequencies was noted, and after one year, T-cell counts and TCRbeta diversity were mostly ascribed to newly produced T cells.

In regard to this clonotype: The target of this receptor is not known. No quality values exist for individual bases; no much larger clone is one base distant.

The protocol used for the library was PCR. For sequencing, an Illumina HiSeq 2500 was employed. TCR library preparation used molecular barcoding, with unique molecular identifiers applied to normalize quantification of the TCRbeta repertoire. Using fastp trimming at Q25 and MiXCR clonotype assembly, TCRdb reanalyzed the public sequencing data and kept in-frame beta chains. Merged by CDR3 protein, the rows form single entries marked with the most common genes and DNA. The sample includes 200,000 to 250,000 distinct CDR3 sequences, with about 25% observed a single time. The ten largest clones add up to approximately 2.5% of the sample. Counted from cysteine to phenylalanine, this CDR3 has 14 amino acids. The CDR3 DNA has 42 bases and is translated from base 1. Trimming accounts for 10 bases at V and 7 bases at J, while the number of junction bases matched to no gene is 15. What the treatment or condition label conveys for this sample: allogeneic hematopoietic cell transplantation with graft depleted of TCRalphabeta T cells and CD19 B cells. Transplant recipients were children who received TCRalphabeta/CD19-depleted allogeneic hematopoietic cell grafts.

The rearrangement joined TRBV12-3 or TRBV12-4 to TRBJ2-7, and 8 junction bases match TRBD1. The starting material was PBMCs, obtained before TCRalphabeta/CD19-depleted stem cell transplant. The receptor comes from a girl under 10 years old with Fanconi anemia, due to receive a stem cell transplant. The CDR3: CATAGGSLNGEQYF. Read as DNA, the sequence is TGTGCCACGGCAGGGGGCTCCCTTAACGGGGAGCAGTACTTC.